This T cell receptor beta chain was sequenced during a study of T cell responses to AZD1222 COVID-19 vaccine. V lost 1 base and J lost 3, with 8 bases in between. The CDR3 covers 14 residues. Germline V gives CDR1 MNHNS, CDR2 SASEGT. The table came from immunoSEQ multiplex PCR; TCRdb's copy has only in-frame clones and leaves some out. The sample records about 120,000 clones, around 92% being singletons. The sample in question was peripheral blood, obtained on day 0 of AZD1222 vaccination. The rearrangement links TRBV6-1 to TRBJ2-3; the D gene is possibly TRBD2 (5 bases). The source of this sequence is an adult in good health. The CDR3 DNA sequence: TGTGCCAGCAGTGAAGGAGGGATAACAGATACGCAGTATTTT. It encodes CASSEGGITDTQYF.